A single TCR beta chain is shown here with its context. Its matching antigen is unknown. This may be a read error, as it is one base from a much larger clone. J was trimmed by 8 bases and V by 9 bases; bases with no gene match: 13. CDR3 length: 14 amino acids. Roughly 10 milliliters of peripheral blood were drawn from each donor. It was with a sample-barcoded 5' primer and a J-beta primer mix that a second PCR of about 6 to 11 cycles was run. TCRdb re-called the 5' RACE reads through MiXCR, storing one row per CDR3 protein. The sample contains some 1.5 million distinct CDR3 sequences, under 30% of which appear only once. This sample was taken from a study of blood T cells in healthy people across ages. Findings and caveats of the study: A roughly linear fall in TCR beta diversity per million T cells was seen with increasing age.

This TCR derives from a woman younger than 45 in good health. The chain recombines TRBV12-3 or TRBV12-4 with TRBJ2-1; 7 bases fit TRBD2. Input material: blood. The CDR3 spells CASEAQRGYDEQFF. DNA for the CDR3: TGTGCCAGTGAGGCCCAGCGGGGATACGATGAGCAGTTCTTC.